The rows below give T cell receptor beta chains drawn from one sample of a study of cytomegalovirus exposure and HLA in healthy donors. Assay used: immunoSEQ multiplex PCR; TCRdb lists only in-frame clones, some missing. The sample has 150,000 to 200,000 clones; the top ten hold 6.5%. Sequencing input: PBMCs. The receptors were gathered from a man between 25 and 39 years old in good health and CMV-seronegative. Each CDR3 is given with its conserved first and last residue. The D gene is left open where the match is weak.

>-|TRBJ1-1|TRBV9
TGTGCCAGCAGCGAGAGTAGTTACACTGAAGCTTTCTTT
CASSESSYTEAFF
>TRBD1|TRBJ2-1|TRBV27
TGTGCCAGCAGTTTAGAAACAGGGGCTATCTACAATGAGCAGTTCTTC
CASSLETGAIYNEQFF
>TRBD1|TRBJ1-2|TRBV7-2
TGTGCCAGCAGCTGGTCACAGGGGGCTAACTATGGCTACACCTTC
CASSWSQGANYGYTF
>TRBD2|TRBJ2-2|TRBV15
TGTGCCACCAGCAGAAAAGCTAGCGGAGCGAACACCGGGGAGCTGTTTTTT
CATSRKASGANTGELFF
>-|TRBJ1-3|TRBV30
TGTGCCTGGGCCTTTGGGGGGGGTGGAAACACCATATATTTT
CAWAFGGGGNTIYF
>TRBD1|TRBJ1-1|TRBV4-2
TGTGCCAGCAGCCAAGCAACACCGGGACAGGGCAACACTGAAGCTTTCTTT
CASSQATPGQGNTEAFF
>TRBD2|TRBJ2-7|TRBV7-2
TGTGCCAGCAGCTTAGTCGGGGGGAAAAGTACGGAGCAGTACTTC
CASSLVGGKSTEQYF
>-|TRBJ1-1|TRBV6-5
TGTGCCAGCAGTTACTCCCAGGCCGCTGAAGCTTTCTTT
CASSYSQAAEAFF
>TRBD1|TRBJ1-3|TRBV28
TGTGCCAGCAGTTTAATTGCAGGGGGAGCTGGAAACACCATATATTTT
CASSLIAGGAGNTIYF
>TRBD2|TRBJ2-7|TRBV5-1
TGCGCCAGCAGCCCGGGAGGGGGAACAACCTACGAGCAGTACTTC
CASSPGGGTTYEQYF
>TRBD1|TRBJ2-2|TRBV7-7
TGTGCCAGCAGCTTGGAACAGGGGGGCACCGGGGAGCTGTTTTTT
CASSLEQGGTGELFF
>-|TRBJ2-1|TRBV6-1
TGTGCCAGCAGTGATGGACAGCTAATAATTTACAATGAGCAGTTCTTC
CASSDGQLIIYNEQFF
>TRBD1|TRBJ2-5|TRBV27
TGTGCCAGTAACGCCCAGGGACAGGGGCTAGAGACCCAGTACTTC
CASNAQGQGLETQYF
>TRBD1|TRBJ1-3|TRBV5-1
TGCGCCAGCAGCACCGACAGGGGAGGCGGAAACACCATATATTTT
CASSTDRGGGNTIYF
>-|TRBJ2-1|TRBV19
TGTGCCAGTAGGGACTACTCAGTCGATGAGCAGTTCTTC
CASRDYSVDEQFF
>-|TRBJ1-1|TRBV5-1
TGCGCCAGCAGCCGACAATCGGGGGGCCTGGGGGCTGAAGCTTTCTTT
CASSRQSGGLGAEAFF
>-|TRBJ2-7|TRBV27
TGTGCCAGCAGTTCCGGGACTCCACCCTACGAGCAGTACTTC
CASSSGTPPYEQYF
>-|TRBJ1-2|TRBV11-2
TGTGCCAGCAGCTTAGGATCCGGGGGCTATGGCTACACCTTC
CASSLGSGGYGYTF
>-|TRBJ2-5|TRBV5-1
TGCGCCAGCTCGGACTCCCAAGAGACCCAGTACTTC
CASSDSQETQYF
>TRBD2|TRBJ2-2|TRBV6-4
TGTGCCAGCAGTGACTCCACTAGCGGGAGTATTGACACCGGGGAGCTGTTTTTT
CASSDSTSGSIDTGELFF
>-|TRBJ2-1|TRBV10-1
-
CASSVGRGTLGSLFF
>-|TRBJ2-1|TRBV18
TGTGCCAGCTCACCACGGGCGGGGGCCACCTACAATGAGCAGTTCTTC
CASSPRAGATYNEQFF
>-|TRBJ2-7|TRBV4-1
TGCGCCAGCAGCCAAAGGGGGACAAACGCCAACTACGAGCAGTACTTC
CASSQRGTNANYEQYF
>-|TRBJ2-5|TRBV5-1
TGCGCCAGCAGCTTGAGACCTAGCAGCCAAGAGACCCAGTACTTC
CASSLRPSSQETQYF
>TRBD2|TRBJ2-5|TRBV19
TGTGCCAGTAGTAGTAGGAAGGCTAGCGGGACAGAAGAGACCCAGTACTTC
CASSSRKASGTEETQYF
>TRBD1|TRBJ1-4|TRBV5-1
TGCGCCAGCAGCTTGCTCAACCAGGGGGCGCGAGAAAAACTGTTTTTT
CASSLLNQGAREKLFF
>TRBD1|TRBJ2-3|TRBV6-4
TGTGCCAGCAGTCGCGGACAGGGGAGGACCCTACCCGGCACAGATACGCAGTATTTT
CASSRGQGRTLPGTDTQYF
>-|TRBJ1-2|TRBV7-8
TGTGCCAGCAGCTTACGGTGGGGGCGCGATGGCTACACCTTC
CASSLRWGRDGYTF
>TRBD1|TRBJ2-7|TRBV15
TGTGCCACCAGCAGAGATCAGGGACAGGGGGCATACGAGCAGTACTTC
CATSRDQGQGAYEQYF
>-|TRBJ2-2|TRBV6-1
TGTGCCAGCAGTGAGCTAGGGGGTATCGGGGAGCTGTTTTTT
CASSELGGIGELFF
>-|TRBJ2-3|TRBV5-1
TGCGCCAGCAGCTTGGCCACAGACACAGATACGCAGTATTTT
CASSLATDTDTQYF
>-|TRBJ1-3|TRBV6-5
TGTGCCAGCAGTTCGGGGATCTCTGGAAACACCATATATTTT
CASSSGISGNTIYF
>TRBD1|TRBJ2-3|TRBV11-2
TGTGCCAGCAGCCGGGGACAGGGGTTGATAGATACGCAGTATTTT
CASSRGQGLIDTQYF
>-|TRBJ2-7|TRBV11-2
TGTGCCAGCAGCTTATTCCACTCCGTTGGGGCCGAAATTTACGAGCAGTACTTC
CASSLFHSVGAEIYEQYF
>-|TRBJ2-3|TRBV11-3
TGTGCCAGCAGCTTACGGCAAGCAGACACACGGGATACGCAGTATTTT
CASSLRQADTRDTQYF
>-|TRBJ1-5|TRBV6-1
TGTGCCAGCAGTGAAGACACAGTTTGGGGCAATCAGCCCCAGCATTTT
CASSEDTVWGNQPQHF
>TRBD1|TRBJ2-7|TRBV12-5
TGTGCTAGTGGCCGCGACAGGGGCGAGCAGTACTTC
CASGRDRGEQYF
>TRBD1|TRBJ1-2|TRBV28
TGTGCCATCACAGACAGGGGTTCCTATGGCTACACCTTC
CAITDRGSYGYTF
>TRBD2|TRBJ2-1|TRBV5-1
TGCGCCAGCAGCTCGGACCGAGGGACTAGCGACAATGAGCAGTTCTTC
CASSSDRGTSDNEQFF
>-|TRBJ1-2|TRBV5-5
TGTGCCAGCAGCTTGACCCCATCAGCGGGCTATGGCTACACCTTC
CASSLTPSAGYGYTF
>TRBD1|TRBJ2-1|TRBV7-2
TGTGCCAGCAGCTTGGGGGGACAGGGATACAATGAGCAGTTCTTC
CASSLGGQGYNEQFF
>-|TRBJ1-2|TRBV2
TGTGCCAGCAGTGAAGCGCTTCTGGGGGCGGTTGGCTACACCTTC
CASSEALLGAVGYTF
>-|TRBJ1-5|TRBV7-6
TGTGCCAGCAGCTTAGTTATTAATCAGCCCCAGCATTTT
CASSLVINQPQHF
>-|TRBJ1-6|TRBV2
TGTGCCAGCAGTGAAGGAGGGAGTGGACCCCCAAATCGCTCACCCCTCCACTTT
CASSEGGSGPPNRSPLHF